Listed here are 19 T cell receptor beta chains from one sample, sequenced in a study of patients and donors after allogeneic stem cell transplantation. TCRdb passed the RT-PCR reads through MiXCR, listing each CDR3 protein once. The table records roughly 880,000 distinct CDR3 sequences, approximately 19% of them present only once. The material sequenced was blood, either unsorted or a sorted T cell fraction (not recorded which). These receptors were taken from a human donor who was either an allogeneic HSCT recipient or a stem cell or donor lymphocyte infusion donor (not recorded which). It is not recorded whose cells these are; they may come from a transplant donor.

The chain has TRBV27 and TRBJ2-1, with a possible D match to TRBD2 (7 bases). V dropped 0 bases and J dropped 6 bases, with 12 bases sitting between them. This CDR3 region has 15 residues. Germline V gives CDR1 MNHEY, CDR2 SMNVEV (reference sequence). The CDR3 is CASSLSEGGANEQFF. CDR3 DNA sequence: TGTGCCAGCAGTTTATCAGAGGGGGGGGCCAATGAGCAGTTCTTC.

V usage is TRBV6-2 or TRBV6-3 and J usage is TRBJ2-5; 8 bases align to TRBD1. Germline V gives CDR1 MNHEY, CDR2 SVGEGT. The V and J ends lost 8 bases and 5 bases, in that order; junction bases with no gene match: 4. This CDR3 contains 12 residues. This CDR3 is CASRTGLETQYF. CDR3 bases: TGTGCCAGCCGGACAGGGTTGGAGACCCAGTACTTC.

This clonotype occurred a few times. CDR3 loop: CASSLATGQGAYEQYF. CDR3 nucleotides: TGCGCCAGCAGCTTGGCCACGGGACAGGGGGCCTACGAGCAGTACTTC. V and J are TRBV5-1 and TRBJ2-7; 11 positions agree with TRBD1. Trimming took 0 bases from V and 2 from J; bases not matched to a gene: 4. Germline V gene data show CDR1 as SGHRS and CDR2 as YFSETQ. The CDR3 runs 16 residues.

This chain uses TRBV5-5 with TRBJ1-3; the match to TRBD1 covers 7 bases. V gave up 0 bases and J gave up 0 bases; unmatched junction bases: 3. Germline loops: CDR1 SGHKS, CDR2 YYEKEE (reference sequence). This CDR3 is 16 amino acids long. The CDR3 DNA follows: TGTGCCAGCAGCTTGGGGACAGGCCCCTCTGGAAACACCATATATTTT. Amino acids: CASSLGTGPSGNTIYF.

The chain couples TRBV20-1 to TRBJ2-2, with 9 bases that match TRBD2. The CDR3 has 15 residues. After removal of 1 base from V and 4 bases from J, the junction contained 4 bases not matched to a gene. The germline V gene has CDR1 DFQATT and CDR2 SNEGSKA (reference sequence). In nucleotides, the CDR3 is TGCAGTGCTAGAGCAAGGCGGGAGGGCACCGGGGAGCTGTTTTTT. This translates into CSARARREGTGELFF.

The chain employs TRBV20-1 and TRBJ2-5; 13 positions match TRBD2. V trimming: 5 bases; J trimming: 9 bases; junction bases outside the gene matches: 9. Germline CDR1 is DFQATT and CDR2 is SNEGSKA (reference sequence). The CDR3 runs 14 residues. Here the CDR3 DNA reads TGCAGTGCTGAACTAGCGGGGGGGCGGCGGTCCCAGTACTTC. This codes for CSAELAGGRRSQYF.

The chain couples TRBV7-2 to TRBJ1-3, with D unresolved. Germline CDR1 reads SGHTA; CDR2 reads FQGNSA. Trimming took off 2 bases at V and 0 bases at J, with 11 bases between the two ends. This CDR3 spans 16 amino acids. The CDR3 DNA sequence: TGTGCCAGCAGCTTATATATGCAGGCCTCTGGAAACACCATATATTTT. It codes for CASSLYMQASGNTIYF.

This clonotype was counted a few times. The chain carries TRBV21-1 and TRBJ1-6. TRBV21-1 is a pseudogene locus. The CDR3 totals 17 residues. Here the CDR3 DNA reads TGTGCCAGCAGTCCCCAATCGAGGAGCTCCTATAATTCACCCCTCCACTTT. As protein: CASSPQSRSSYNSPLHF.

The chain couples TRBV5-6 to TRBJ2-5; a weak D match, TRBD1 (6 bases). This CDR3 spans 18 amino acids. Germline V gene data show CDR1 as SGHDT and CDR2 as YYEEEE. V shed 6 bases and J shed 4 bases, with 28 bases lying between them. CDR3 protein: CASTRSGLDRLMGETQYF. Written as DNA, the CDR3 is TGTGCCAGCACCCGTTCTGGGTTAGACAGGCTTATGGGAGAGACCCAGTACTTC. Using reference TRBV5-6 and TRBJ2-5 for the parts outside the CDR3, the full variable domain is DAGVTQSPTHLIKTRGQQVTLRCSPKSGHDTVSWYQQALGQGPQFIFQYYEEEERQRGNFPDRFSGHQFPNYSSELNVNALLLGDSALYLCASTRSGLDRLMGETQYFGPGTRLLVL.

This clonotype was counted many times. The chain has TRBV12-3 or TRBV12-4 and TRBJ1-6; no clear D gene. The V end was cut by 8 bases, the J end by 17 bases, with 16 bases between. This CDR3 is 11 amino acids long. The CDR3: CASGQNREVHF. The CDR3 DNA follows: TGTGCCAGCGGTCAGAATCGAGAAGTCCACTTT.

V gene TRBV15 combines with J gene TRBJ1-6, with D possibly TRBD1 on 6 matching bases. V was trimmed by 0 bases and J by 14 bases, leaving 17 bases between them. The CDR3 has 15 residues. Germline CDR1 reads LNHNV; CDR2 reads YYDKDF (reference sequence). CDR3: CATSREVGALRTLHF. In DNA form, the CDR3 reads TGTGCCACCAGCAGAGAAGTGGGGGCCCTGAGAACCCTCCACTTT.

This rearrangement joins TRBV4-3 to TRBJ2-1; D call uncertain. The ends were cut back, 3 bases at V and 6 bases at J, with 18 bases in the middle. The CDR3 length is 16 residues. Germline-derived CDR1 and CDR2 are LGHNA and YSLEER. The CDR3 sequence: CASSHGGRLTLNEQFF. The CDR3 nucleotides are TGCGCCAGCAGCCATGGCGGCAGATTGACCCTCAATGAGCAGTTCTTC.

This rearrangement joins TRBV5-6 to TRBJ1-2; a possible D gene is TRBD1 (5 bases). Trimming stripped 0 bases from V and 6 bases from J, with 12 bases between. This CDR3 has 14 amino acids. Germline CDR1 and CDR2: SGHDT and YYEEEE. The CDR3 nucleotides read TGTGCCAGCAGCTTGGATTTGAGGGGAGATGGCTACACCTTC. Translating gives CASSLDLRGDGYTF. The variable domain in full, with the rest retrieved from reference TRBV5-6 and TRBJ1-2, is DAGVTQSPTHLIKTRGQQVTLRCSPKSGHDTVSWYQQALGQGPQFIFQYYEEEERQRGNFPDRFSGHQFPNYSSELNVNALLLGDSALYLCASSLDLRGDGYTFGSGTRLTVV.

The CDR3 sequence: CASSEWAAYGYTF. The CDR3 DNA sequence: TGTGCCAGCAGTGAATGGGCGGCCTATGGCTACACCTTC. The chain links TRBV6-1 to TRBJ1-2; D is uncertain. Germline assignment: CDR1 MNHNS and CDR2 SASEGT. The ends were cut back, 2 bases at V and 4 bases at J, with 8 bases in the middle. The CDR3 is 13 amino acids.

This clonotype was observed a few times. V and J are TRBV4-1 and TRBJ2-1, with 10 nucleotides matching TRBD2. The germline V gene encodes CDR1 MGHRA and CDR2 YSYEKL. This CDR3 is built from 17 residues. With 3 bases clipped from V and 5 bases from J, the junction kept 10 bases outside the gene matches. CDR3 protein: CASSHLTGLAEDNEQFF. The CDR3 DNA reads as TGCGCCAGCAGCCACCTCACAGGACTAGCGGAAGACAATGAGCAGTTCTTC.

The genes are TRBV5-1 and TRBJ2-7; unclear D gene. Germline assignment: CDR1 SGHRS and CDR2 YFSETQ. There are 15 residues in the CDR3. Deletions cut 0 bases from V and 1 base from J, with 11 bases between. The CDR3 spells CASSLVRFGSYEQYF. DNA for the CDR3: TGCGCCAGCAGCTTGGTTCGCTTTGGGTCCTACGAGCAGTACTTC.

This chain connects TRBV4-3 to TRBJ2-7; D remains ambiguous. Germline V CDR1 and CDR2: LGHNA, YSLEER. This CDR3 comprises 15 residues. V dropped 0 bases and J dropped 4 bases, with 13 bases sitting between them. The CDR3 DNA is TGCGCCAGCAGCCAAGATCGAGGCACTCATTACGAGCAGTACTTC. It translates to CASSQDRGTHYEQYF.

In its sample, this clonotype was seen a few times. The chain carries TRBV4-1 and TRBJ2-2, with unresolved D. Per the germline V gene, CDR1 is MGHRA and CDR2 is YSYEKL. Between the trimmed V and J ends, which lost 0 bases and 3 bases, there was a span of 11 bases. CDR3 length: 16 amino acids. CDR3 in amino acids: CASSQDRGSHTGELFF. Written as DNA, the CDR3 is TGCGCCAGCAGCCAAGATCGTGGCAGTCACACCGGGGAGCTGTTTTTT.

The chain couples TRBV2 to TRBJ1-6; D is unresolved. V dropped 4 bases and J dropped 10 bases, with 14 bases sitting between them. CDR3 size: 14 residues. From germline, CDR1 is SNHLY and CDR2 FYNNEI. The CDR3 DNA is TGTGCCAGCAGTGTCATTGAAACCGGATCACCCCTCCACTTT. It specifies CASSVIETGSPLHF.